Shown below are 15 T cell receptor beta chains from a single sample sequenced in a study of T cell repertoires in cytomegalovirus infection. Via MiXCR, TCRdb re-called the reads, giving one row per CDR3 protein. The data hold around 94,000 distinct CDR3 sequences, with 15% to 20% observed a single time. Source material: PBMCs. These receptors came from a human donor in good health (CMV status not recorded). Some clones in this sample may be carry-over from other donors' samples.

This clonotype has a count of ten or more. V usage is TRBV11-3 and J usage is TRBJ2-5; D might be TRBD1 (6 bases). CDR1 is SGHNT and CDR2 is YENEEA in the germline V gene. The CDR3 contains 15 residues. Deletions cut 5 bases from V and 1 base from J, with 14 bases between. The CDR3 sequence: CASSVASRGQETQYF. Here the CDR3 DNA reads TGTGCCAGCAGCGTAGCCTCCAGGGGCCAAGAGACCCAGTACTTC.

In this sample, this clonotype turned up many times. The chain carries TRBV7-2 and TRBJ2-2; the D is unclear. The CDR3 runs to 15 residues. The V end was cut by 1 base, the J end by 3 bases, with 9 bases between. Germline CDR1 is SGHTA and CDR2 is FQGNSA. The chain's CDR3 is CASSLDSTDTGELFF. CDR3 DNA: TGTGCCAGCAGCTTAGACTCAACGGACACCGGGGAGCTGTTTTTT.

The J gene is TRBJ1-2, the V gene TRBV9, with TRBD1 as a possible D gene (5 bases). Germline CDR1 is SGDLS and CDR2 is YYNGEE. The CDR3 runs to 14 residues. V was cut by 3 bases and J by 2 bases, with 11 bases left in between. This chain's CDR3 is CASSGQGRNYGYTF. For the CDR3, the DNA is TGTGCCAGCAGCGGGCAGGGTAGGAACTATGGCTACACCTTC.

Many counts were recorded for this clonotype. V usage is TRBV7-2 and J usage is TRBJ2-1, with a tentative D call TRBD2 (6 bases). Germline V CDR1 and CDR2: SGHTA, FQGNSA. Trimming left V 3 bases short and J 9 bases short, with 9 bases between. The CDR3 runs 12 residues. The CDR3: CASSFTGVEQFF. The DNA for the CDR3 is TGTGCCAGCAGCTTTACGGGAGTTGAGCAGTTCTTC.

This clonotype was seen more than once but under ten times. This chain links TRBV28 with TRBJ2-1, with unresolved D. CDR3 length: 13 residues. The germline V gene encodes CDR1 MDHEN and CDR2 SYDVKM. Trimming took off 6 bases at V and 0 bases at J, with 6 bases between the two ends. CDR3 sequence reads: CASRATSYNEQFF. CDR3 nucleotide sequence: TGTGCCAGCAGGGCCACCTCCTACAATGAGCAGTTCTTC.

This sequence joins TRBV12-3 or TRBV12-4 and TRBJ2-7; TRBD1 aligns across 7 bases. This CDR3 is 13 amino acids long. V lost 2 bases to trimming and J lost 3 bases; unmatched junction nucleotides: 1. This CDR3 reads CASSLYRGYEQYF. The CDR3 DNA is TGTGCCAGCAGTTTATACAGGGGCTACGAGCAGTACTTC.

This clonotype was counted many times. The genes are TRBV6-2 or TRBV6-3 and TRBJ2-7, with TRBD1 matching 10 bases. The CDR3 loop spans 15 amino acids. Germline assignment: CDR1 MNHEY and CDR2 SVGEGT. The V and J ends lost 6 bases and 2 bases, in that order; junction bases with no gene match: 7. CDR3 nucleotides: TGTGCCAGCAGCCCCGGGACAGGGGTCCCCTACGAGCAGTACTTC. Its protein is CASSPGTGVPYEQYF.

The chain joins TRBV29-1 to TRBJ2-5; D gene unclear. The CDR3 has 11 residues. From germline, CDR1 is SQVTM and CDR2 ANQGSEA. Trimming left V 6 bases short and J 5 bases short, with 10 bases between. For the CDR3, the DNA is TGCAGCGTAGGGTTGTTGGAGACCCAGTACTTC. Translating it yields CSVGLLETQYF. The variable domain in full, with the rest retrieved from reference TRBV29-1 and TRBJ2-5, is SAVISQKPSRDICQRGTSLTIQCQVDSQVTMMFWYRQQPGQSLTLIATANQGSEATYESGFVIDKFPISRPNLTFSTLTVSNMSPEDSSIYLCSVGLLETQYFGPGTRLLVL.

The chain uses TRBV30 and TRBJ2-6; no clear D. The length of the CDR3 is 16 residues. CDR1 is GTSNPN and CDR2 is SVGIG in the germline V gene (reference sequence). Trimming took 3 bases from V and 0 from J, leaving 12 bases between them. The CDR3 protein is CAWRPTEFSGANVLTF. The CDR3 DNA reads as TGTGCCTGGAGACCGACTGAGTTCTCTGGGGCCAACGTCCTGACTTTC. Combining the CDR3 with reference TRBV30 and TRBJ2-6 gives the whole variable domain SQTIHQWPATLVQPVGSPLSLECTVEGTSNPNLYWYRQAAGRGLQLLFYSVGIGQISSEVPQNLSASRPQDRQFILSSKKLLLSDSGFYLCAWRPTEFSGANVLTFGAGSRLTVL.

At least ten counts were recorded for this clonotype. This chain links TRBV7-6 with TRBJ2-3; maybe TRBD2 (5 bases). Trimming removed 1 base from V and 6 bases from J, with 14 bases in between. The CDR3 is 15 amino acids. Germline V gives CDR1 SGHVS, CDR2 FNYEAQ. CDR3 sequence: CASSLGWASGDTQYF. The CDR3 bases are TGTGCCAGCAGCTTAGGTTGGGCCTCGGGGGATACGCAGTATTTT.

This clonotype has just a few counts. This chain uses TRBV29-1 with TRBJ2-7; a weak D match, TRBD2 (5 bases). Trimming removed 5 bases from V and 2 bases from J, with 13 bases in between. CDR1 and CDR2 from the germline V gene are SQVTM and ANQGSEA. CDR3 size: 13 residues. The CDR3: CSVSEGLPYEQYF. CDR3 DNA: TGCAGCGTTAGTGAGGGATTACCCTACGAGCAGTACTTC.

This clonotype was seen a handful of times. The V call is TRBV7-9, the J call TRBJ1-5; the D is unclear. Between the trimmed V and J ends, which lost 2 bases and 5 bases, there was a span of 7 bases. This CDR3 spans 13 amino acids. Germline lookup yields CDR1 SEHNR and CDR2 FQNEAQ (reference sequence). In nucleotides, the CDR3 is TGTGCCAGCAGCTTACATTCGGATCAGCCCCAGCATTTT. Protein: CASSLHSDQPQHF.

The CDR3 region is CASSLRGNGNTIYF. The CDR3 region has the DNA TGTGCCAGCAGTCTCCGGGGAAATGGAAACACCATATATTTT. This chain links TRBV6-2 or TRBV6-3 with TRBJ1-3; unclear D gene. The length of the CDR3 is 14 residues. Trimming stripped 5 bases from V and 3 bases from J, with 11 bases between. Germline CDR1 and CDR2: MNHEY and SVGEGT.

This clonotype was seen ten or more times. This chain links TRBV7-2 with TRBJ1-1, with 7 positions matching TRBD1. The length of the CDR3 is 15 residues. The V segment lost 1 base and the J segment 6 bases; nucleotides outside the gene matches: 8. Germline V gene lookup returns CDR1 SGHTA and CDR2 FQGNSA. The CDR3 nucleotides are TGTGCCAGCAGCTTAGTAGTAGGGGGCGTCGCTGAAGCTTTCTTT. The encoded protein is CASSLVVGGVAEAFF.

A few counts support this clonotype. The chain couples TRBV7-2 to TRBJ2-7; TRBD1 might be the D (6 bases). Germline V gives CDR1 SGHTA, CDR2 FQGNSA. The ends were cut back, 5 bases at V and 2 bases at J, with 10 bases in the middle. This CDR3 has 13 amino acids. DNA of the CDR3: TGTGCCAGCAGCAACAGGGTTGCCTACGAGCAGTACTTC. Encoded protein: CASSNRVAYEQYF.